This T cell receptor beta chain comes out of a study of cytomegalovirus exposure and HLA in healthy donors. A note on this clone: Its target is not known.

Germline loops: CDR1 SGHRS, CDR2 YFSETQ. The CDR3 contains 13 residues. The V end was cut by 3 bases, the J end by 5 bases, with 8 bases between. Study-level findings and limits: For TCR beta chains, V- and J-gene trimming was later linked to a missense DCLRE1C variant.

13 Jbeta primers and 60 Vbeta primers were used for the PCR. Generated by immunoSEQ multiplex PCR, the TCRdb table keeps only in-frame clones and is missing some. The sample records about 96,000 clones, around four fifths being singletons. Sequencing was performed on PBMCs. This TCR came from a man aged 50 to 60 in good health and CMV-seropositive. The rearrangement joins TRBV5-1 to TRBJ2-2; a possible D gene is TRBD1 (5 bases). The CDR3 sequence: CASSSRETGELFF. DNA for the CDR3: TGCGCCAGCAGCTCCAGGGAAACCGGGGAGCTGTTTTTT.